One and the same sample provided the 17 T cell receptor beta chains below, sequenced in a study of identical twins. TCRdb recomputed calls from the 5' RACE reads with MiXCR, one row per CDR3 protein. Of 700,000 to 950,000 distinct CDR3 sequences in the sample, around an eighth were seen once. The same sample was also used in a study of yellow fever vaccine responses in identical twins.

Sequencing input: PBMCs. All receptors come from a woman aged 18-29 years in good health.

In its sample, this clonotype was seen a few times. The chain links TRBV6-1 to TRBJ1-6; tentatively, D is TRBD1 (5 bases). The CDR3 consists of 14 residues. The V and J ends lost 5 bases and 9 bases respectively, with 14 bases between them. Looked up from germline, CDR1 is MNHNS and CDR2 is SASEGT. CDR3 loop: CASSRGGSGSPLHF. The DNA for the CDR3 is TGTGCCAGCAGTCGCGGGGGTTCGGGTTCACCCCTCCACTTT.

This clonotype was found many times. The chain joins TRBV2 to TRBJ2-5, with a weak D call TRBD2 (5 bases). V dropped 4 bases and J dropped 5 bases, with 20 bases sitting between them. The germline CDR1 and CDR2 sequences are SNHLY and FYNNEI. CDR3 length: 16 amino acids. The CDR3 loop is CASSGKPPAVGETQYF. The CDR3 DNA sequence: TGTGCCAGCAGTGGAAAACCCCCAGCGGTTGGGGAGACCCAGTACTTC. Variable domain in full (rest from reference TRBV2 and TRBJ2-5): EPEVTQTPSHQVTQMGQEVILRCVPISNHLYFYWYRQILGQKVEFLVSFYNNEISEKSEIFDDQFSVERPDGSNFTLKIRSTKLEDSAMYFCASSGKPPAVGETQYFGPGTRLLVL.

V is TRBV19 and J is TRBJ2-1, with no clear D. The germline V gene encodes CDR1 LNHDA and CDR2 SQIVND (reference sequence). Trimming stripped 7 bases from V and 2 bases from J, with 3 bases between. The CDR3 spans 11 residues. The CDR3 here is CASNAYNEQFF. The CDR3 DNA reads as TGTGCCAGTAACGCCTACAATGAGCAGTTCTTC.

In its sample, this clonotype was seen many times. V is TRBV9 and J is TRBJ2-3, with 12 bases that match TRBD2. The CDR3 extends over 18 amino acids. The V gene's germline CDR1 is SGDLS and CDR2 YYNGEE. V dropped 0 bases and J dropped 2; count of bases not matched to a gene: 7. The CDR3 bases are TGTGCCAGCAGCGTAGGACTAGCGGGAGTAAGGAACACAGATACGCAGTATTTT. It is translated as CASSVGLAGVRNTDTQYF.

A few counts support this clonotype. Its ends do not fully match the called genes, so a read error is possible. The rearrangement links TRBV2 to TRBJ1-5, with D unclear. The CDR3 has 15 residues. Germline loops: CDR1 SNHLY, CDR2 FYNNEI. CDR3 residues: CSSSEGGFGNQPQHF. CDR3 bases: TGTTCCAGCAGTGAGGGAGGCTTCGGCAATCAGCCCCAGCATTTT. Supplemented by reference TRBV2 and TRBJ1-5, the full variable domain reads EPEVTQTPSHQVTQMGQEVILRCVPISNHLYFYWYRQILGQKVEFLVSFYNNEISEKSEIFDDQFSVERPDGSNFTLKIRSTKLEDSAMYFCSSSEGGFGNQPQHFGDGTRLSIL.

This clonotype was seen many times. The rearrangement uses TRBV20-1 and TRBJ1-6, with D possibly being TRBD1 (5 bases). This CDR3 region has 15 residues. Germline-derived CDR1 and CDR2 are DFQATT and SNEGSKA (reference sequence). V dropped 0 bases and J dropped 1 base, with 7 bases sitting between them. CDR3 sequence: CSARDQGSYNSPLHF. Here the CDR3 DNA reads TGCAGTGCTAGAGATCAGGGTTCCTATAATTCACCCCTCCACTTT.

This clonotype turned up a few times. The chain combines TRBV10-3 with TRBJ2-7; D perhaps matches TRBD2 (5 bases). Per the germline V gene, CDR1 is ENHRY and CDR2 is SYGVKD. V was cut by 9 bases and J by 6 bases, with 15 bases left in between. The CDR3 loop spans 12 amino acids. The CDR3 here is CAINDPGGEQYF. The CDR3 coding sequence is TGTGCCATAAACGACCCTGGAGGCGAGCAGTACTTC.

There are many counts of this clonotype. The chain has TRBV9 and TRBJ2-1; D uncertain. The CDR3 has 16 residues. Germline V gene data show CDR1 as SGDLS and CDR2 as YYNGEE. Trimming stripped 3 bases from V and 2 bases from J, with 15 bases between. The CDR3 coding sequence is TGTGCCAGCAGCGGTCAGAAGGCAGGCCCCTACAATGAGCAGTTCTTC. Translated: CASSGQKAGPYNEQFF.

Only a few counts were recorded for this clonotype. This chain uses TRBV20-1 with TRBJ2-3; 14 bases agree with TRBD2. Germline V gene data show CDR1 as DFQATT and CDR2 as SNEGSKA (reference sequence). V trimming: 6 bases; J trimming: 0 bases; junction bases outside the gene matches: 5. There are 16 residues in the CDR3. In DNA, the CDR3 is TGCAGTGCAATCGGGACTAGCGGGGGAAGCACAGATACGCAGTATTTT. It is translated as CSAIGTSGGSTDTQYF.

There are a few counts of this clonotype. This chain joins TRBV4-1 and TRBJ2-5, with D possibly matching TRBD2 (6 bases). The CDR3 loop spans 12 amino acids. In germline, CDR1 is MGHRA, CDR2 YSYEKL. The germline V and J ends were trimmed by 2 bases and 5 bases, with 6 bases remaining between them. This CDR3 reads CASSQRGETQYF. The CDR3 DNA follows: TGCGCCAGCAGCCAACGGGGGGAGACCCAGTACTTC.

The chain joins TRBV12-3 or TRBV12-4 to TRBJ1-5; no definite D call. V lost 4 bases, J lost 1 base, and 14 bases lay in between. This CDR3 region has 16 residues. The CDR3: CASSSRTGASNQPQHF. The CDR3 DNA reads TGTGCCAGCAGTTCCCGGACCGGAGCCAGCAATCAGCCCCAGCATTTT.

This clonotype was observed a handful of times. The rearrangement joins TRBV28 to TRBJ2-2; weak D call: TRBD2 (6 bases). V lost 3 bases to trimming and J lost 1 base, with 12 bases between them. Germline V gene data show CDR1 as MDHEN and CDR2 as SYDVKM. The CDR3 contains 16 residues. CDR3 in amino acids: CASSFRPAGNTGELFF. The DNA for the CDR3 is TGTGCCAGCAGTTTTCGGCCAGCGGGGAACACCGGGGAGCTGTTTTTT.

Ten or more counts support this clonotype. The chain couples TRBV6-1 to TRBJ2-3, with a tentative D call TRBD2 (6 bases). Germline lookup yields CDR1 MNHNS and CDR2 SASEGT. The CDR3 length is 15 residues. V lost 6 bases and J lost 0, with 13 bases in between. The DNA of the CDR3 is TGTGCCAGCAGACCGGGGCTAGCGAGCACAGATACGCAGTATTTT. It codes for CASRPGLASTDTQYF.

This clonotype was recorded at least ten times. The V gene is TRBV29-1, the J gene TRBJ1-1, with unresolved D. The CDR3 runs 12 residues. Trimming shortened V by 5 bases and J by 1 base, and 8 bases separated the two germline ends. Germline assignment: CDR1 SQVTM and CDR2 ANQGSEA. The CDR3 coding sequence is TGCAGCGTTTCGATGGGGAACACTGAAGCTTTCTTT. It specifies CSVSMGNTEAFF.

The V and J genes are TRBV24-1 and TRBJ2-5; no firm D call. The germline V and J ends were trimmed by 3 bases and 2 bases, with 9 bases remaining between them. Germline assignment: CDR1 KGHDR and CDR2 SFDVKD. The CDR3 runs to 14 residues. The CDR3 DNA sequence: TGTGCCACCAGTGATCGAACGAGGCAAGAGACCCAGTACTTC. It codes for CATSDRTRQETQYF.

This clonotype was picked up many times. Here the CDR3 DNA reads TGCAGCGCCCTGGGACAGAACTACGAGCAGTACGTC. Encoded protein: CSALGQNYEQYV. This chain joins TRBV29-1 and TRBJ2-7; TRBD1 agrees at 7 bases. The CDR3 spans 12 residues. Germline V gene data show CDR1 as SQVTM and CDR2 as ANQGSEA. With 7 bases clipped from V and 3 bases from J, the junction kept 6 bases outside the gene matches.

This clonotype came up many times. This rearrangement joins TRBV2 to TRBJ2-5; D is ambiguous. Germline V lookup: CDR1 SNHLY, CDR2 FYNNEI. The V gene lost 3 bases and the J gene lost 5 bases, with 10 bases spanning the gap. This CDR3 spans 13 amino acids. For the CDR3, the DNA is TGTGCCAGCAGTGATGTTAGCAAGGAGACCCAGTACTTC. It specifies CASSDVSKETQYF. Using reference TRBV2 and TRBJ2-5 for the parts outside the CDR3, the full variable domain is EPEVTQTPSHQVTQMGQEVILRCVPISNHLYFYWYRQILGQKVEFLVSFYNNEISEKSEIFDDQFSVERPDGSNFTLKIRSTKLEDSAMYFCASSDVSKETQYFGPGTRLLVL.